The 19 T cell receptor beta chains reported below all come from one sample, sequenced in a study of blood T cell repertoires in COVID-19. The repertoire was sequenced with immunoSEQ multiplex PCR; TCRdb's copy has only in-frame clones and lacks some. In the table there are 280,000 or so clones, under 90% of which are singletons. Specimen: PBMCs or T cells enriched from blood (not recorded which). All receptors come from a woman in her 50s who had been exposed to COVID-19.

The chain employs TRBV4-1 and TRBJ1-6; a possible D gene is TRBD1 (6 bases). The V end was cut by 4 bases, the J end by 8 bases, with 15 bases between. There are 15 residues in the CDR3. Germline V gene lookup returns CDR1 MGHRA and CDR2 YSYEKL. CDR3 amino acids: CASSRVYTGYSPLHF. In DNA, the CDR3 is TGCGCCAGCAGCCGAGTATACACAGGGTATTCACCCCTCCACTTT.

Remarks on this clone: The same CDR3 can be traced to other DNA sequences in this sample. The chain recombines TRBV12-3 or TRBV12-4 with TRBJ1-1; 8 nucleotides agree with TRBD1. The CDR3 runs to 13 residues. Losses at the gene ends were 3 bases for V and 5 bases for J; bases not matched to a gene: 2. The CDR3 spells CASSFTGGTEAFF. CDR3 sequence (DNA): TGTGCCAGCAGTTTCACAGGGGGAACTGAAGCTTTCTTT.

V is TRBV11-2 and J is TRBJ1-2; TRBD1 is a possible D gene (5 bases). Per germline, CDR1 SGHAT and CDR2 FQNNGV. The CDR3 consists of 14 residues. The ends were cut back, 1 base at V and 3 bases at J, with 9 bases in the middle. This CDR3 reads CASSLGQTDYGYTF. The CDR3, as DNA: TGTGCCAGCAGCTTAGGTCAGACAGACTATGGCTACACCTTC.

The chain employs TRBV6-6 and TRBJ1-2; 9 nucleotides align to TRBD1. Germline CDR1 is MNHNY and CDR2 is SVGAGI (reference sequence). CDR3 length: 13 residues. The V segment lost 5 bases and the J segment 6 bases; nucleotides outside the gene matches: 4. The chain's CDR3 is CASSPTGGHGYTF. CDR3 nucleotides: TGTGCCAGCAGTCCAACAGGGGGCCATGGCTACACCTTC.

The genes are TRBV30 and TRBJ1-1; no firm D call. V dropped 1 base and J dropped 4 bases, with 10 bases sitting between them. CDR3 length: 13 amino acids. CDR1 is GTSNPN, CDR2 SVGIG, per germline (reference sequence). The chain's CDR3 is CAWSGLTGTEAFF. In DNA form, the CDR3 reads TGTGCCTGGAGTGGACTGACGGGCACTGAAGCTTTCTTT.

The CDR3 DNA follows: TGTGCCAGCAGCCCCGGACAGGGGGCATATGGCTACACCTTC. The encoded protein is CASSPGQGAYGYTF. This chain links TRBV5-6 with TRBJ1-2; 11 bases are a match to TRBD1. The V segment lost 4 bases and the J segment 5 bases; nucleotides outside the gene matches: 4. CDR3 length: 14 amino acids. The germline CDR1 and CDR2 sequences are SGHDT and YYEEEE.

The chain has TRBV6-1 and TRBJ2-3; TRBD2 aligns across 10 bases. The germline CDR1 and CDR2 sequences are MNHNS and SASEGT. The V gene end was trimmed by 0 bases and the J gene end by 5 bases; junction bases not matched to a gene: 11. The CDR3 has 18 residues. The CDR3 here is CASSEAVRLAGVRDTQYF. CDR3 in DNA: TGTGCCAGCAGTGAAGCAGTACGGCTAGCGGGGGTGAGAGATACGCAGTATTTT.

The chain couples TRBV14 to TRBJ1-4, with D perhaps matching TRBD1 (6 bases). Germline assignment: CDR1 SGHDN and CDR2 FVKESK. The CDR3 runs 16 residues. The V and J ends lost 4 bases and 1 base respectively, with 13 bases between them. The CDR3: CASSPNQGRTNEKLFF. The DNA of the CDR3 is TGTGCCAGCAGCCCAAACCAGGGGCGAACTAATGAAAAACTGTTTTTT.

The rearrangement links TRBV3-1 (or the pseudogene TRBV3-2) to TRBJ1-2; D gene ambiguous. Trimming left V 2 bases short and J 1 base short, with 11 bases between. The CDR3 has 15 amino acids. Germline values: CDR1 LGHDT, CDR2 YNNKEL (reference sequence). The CDR3 bases are TGTGCCAGCAGCCAACCTATACGGGGTAACTATGGCTACACCTTC. Its protein product is CASSQPIRGNYGYTF.

V and J are TRBV6-4 and TRBJ1-6, with D unresolved. Germline CDR1 reads MRHNA; CDR2 reads SNTAGT. Deletions cut 3 bases from V and 7 bases from J, with 7 bases between. The length of the CDR3 is 13 residues. The DNA of the CDR3 is TGTGCCAGCAGTGAGGGCCGGAATTCACCCCTCCACTTT. Protein: CASSEGRNSPLHF.

The chain joins TRBV9 to TRBJ2-1; D might be TRBD2 (5 bases). V was cut by 0 bases and J by 9 bases, with 13 bases left in between. The CDR3 runs to 14 residues. The germline V gene has CDR1 SGDLS and CDR2 YYNGEE. The CDR3 sequence: CASSVVSSITEQFF. CDR3 DNA: TGTGCCAGCAGCGTAGTATCTAGCATCACTGAGCAGTTCTTC.

V and J are TRBV27 and TRBJ1-5; a possible D gene is TRBD1 (5 bases). V gave up 7 bases and J gave up 2 bases, with 6 bases separating them. The CDR3 has 12 amino acids. Germline values: CDR1 MNHEY, CDR2 SMNVEV (reference sequence). The CDR3 DNA follows: TGTGCCAGCAAACAGGGCAATCAGCCCCAGCATTTT. Residues: CASKQGNQPQHF.

The J gene is TRBJ1-1, the V gene TRBV4-1; no definite D call. Germline CDR1 reads MGHRA; CDR2 reads YSYEKL. With 4 bases removed from V and 4 bases from J, the gap between germline ends came to 13 bases. This CDR3 comprises 14 residues. CDR3 sequence (DNA): TGCGCCAGCAGCCCCGTCGGTATTGGCACTGAAGCTTTCTTT. Its protein product is CASSPVGIGTEAFF.

The chain uses TRBV28 and TRBJ1-4, with 10 positions matching TRBD1. The junction had 5 bases not matched to a gene; V was cut back by 5 bases and J by 5 bases. Germline V gene data show CDR1 as MDHEN and CDR2 as SYDVKM. This CDR3 has 15 amino acids. CDR3 in DNA: TGTGCCAGCAGTGAGACAGGGGGCCCCAATGAAAAACTGTTTTTT. This sequence encodes CASSETGGPNEKLFF.

This clone came up once. This rearrangement joins TRBV7-2 to TRBJ1-5, with D tentatively TRBD1 (6 bases). The germline gives CDR1 SGHTA, CDR2 FQGNSA. The V end was cut by 5 bases, the J end by 5 bases, with 10 bases between. This CDR3 contains 13 residues. The CDR3 bases are TGTGCCAGCAGCGGAAACAGGGATCAGCCCCAGCATTTT. Residues: CASSGNRDQPQHF.

This chain links TRBV25-1 with TRBJ2-5; weak D call: TRBD1 (6 bases). This CDR3 contains 15 residues. Germline assignment: CDR1 MGHDK and CDR2 SYGVNS. Trimming removed 3 bases at V and 5 bases at J, with 16 bases between. The CDR3 spells CASSDFQGFKETQYF. The CDR3 coding sequence is TGTGCCAGCAGTGACTTCCAGGGGTTCAAGGAGACCCAGTACTTC.

V and J are TRBV5-1 and TRBJ1-1; maybe TRBD1 (5 bases). CDR1 SGHRS and CDR2 YFSETQ come from the germline V gene. V was trimmed by 4 bases and J by 2 bases, leaving 12 bases between them. This CDR3 is built from 14 residues. The DNA for the CDR3 is TGCGCCAGCAGCCCGACAGCCGGTAACACTGAAGCTTTCTTT. It encodes CASSPTAGNTEAFF.

This chain connects TRBV5-8 to TRBJ1-2; 11 bases match TRBD1. CDR1 and CDR2 from the germline V gene are SGHTS and YDEGEE. Trimming removed 9 bases from V and 4 bases from J; junction bases left unmatched: 8. The CDR3 spans 14 residues. CDR3 DNA sequence: TGTGCCACCTGGAGGACAGGGGGCGGCTATGGCTACACCTTC. Amino acid sequence: CATWRTGGGYGYTF. Based on the CDR3 plus reference TRBV5-8 and TRBJ1-2, the full variable domain is EAGVTQSPTHLIKTRGQQATLRCSPISGHTSVYWYQQALGLGLQFLLWYDEGEERNRGNFPPRFSGRQFPNYSSELNVNALELEDSALYLCATWRTGGGYGYTFGSGTRLTVV.

The chain employs TRBV10-3 and TRBJ2-3; no clear D gene. Germline values: CDR1 ENHRY, CDR2 SYGVKD. The CDR3 spans 12 residues. Trimming removed 5 bases at V and 0 bases at J, with 3 bases between. In nucleotides, the CDR3 is TGTGCCATCAGTTCTAGCACAGATACGCAGTATTTT. This sequence encodes CAISSSTDTQYF.